The 24 T cell receptor beta chains reported below all come from one sample, sequenced in a study of Ad26.COV2.S vaccination and SARS-CoV-2 variants. Some clones are missing from TCRdb's copy, which holds only in-frame ones; the method was immunoSEQ multiplex PCR. The sample has around 300,000 clones, roughly 90% seen once. Noted treatment: roughly 20 received Ad26.COV2.S at low or high dose, single or two shots; 5 received placebo; per-sample allocation not given. Sample collection was performed on day 63 after the first vaccine or placebo injection. Sequenced here: peripheral blood, sampled in a trial of Ad26.COV2.S vaccine versus placebo. These receptors all stem from a person aged 18-65 years who received the Ad26.COV2.S COVID-19 vaccine or a placebo.

The chain carries TRBV11-2 and TRBJ1-2; possible D gene TRBD1, 5 bases. V was cut by 4 bases and J by 1 base, with 10 bases left in between. Germline CDR1 and CDR2: SGHAT and FQNNGV. The CDR3 runs to 14 residues. CDR3 DNA: TGTGCCAGCAGCTCGCGGACACTTAACTATGGCTACACCTTC. It is translated as CASSSRTLNYGYTF.

The chain couples TRBV25-1 to TRBJ1-1, with D unresolved. V was trimmed by 7 bases and J by 8 bases, leaving 20 bases between them. Germline V gives CDR1 MGHDK, CDR2 SYGVNS. This CDR3 is built from 14 residues. CDR3 amino acids: CASILTESAGEAFF. The CDR3 DNA is TGTGCCAGCATTCTGACCGAGAGCGCGGGGGAAGCTTTCTTT.

The rearrangement joins TRBV4-2 to TRBJ1-1; TRBD1 is a possible D gene (6 bases). Trimming took 1 base from V and 7 from J, leaving 16 bases between them. In germline, CDR1 is LGHNA, CDR2 YNFKEQ. This CDR3 has 15 amino acids. The CDR3 is CASSQGTSGAVEAFF. DNA of the CDR3: TGTGCCAGCAGCCAAGGGACCTCGGGGGCTGTTGAAGCTTTCTTT.

The V gene is TRBV7-2, the J gene TRBJ1-5; D remains unclear. The CDR3 runs 14 residues. Trimming took off 5 bases at V and 2 bases at J, with 10 bases between the two ends. Germline CDR1 is SGHTA and CDR2 is FQGNSA. CDR3 sequence (DNA): TGTGCCAGCAGCGTGACGGCGGGCAATCAGCCCCAGCATTTT. Amino acid sequence: CASSVTAGNQPQHF.

The chain couples TRBV5-4 to TRBJ2-7, with a tentative D call TRBD1 (6 bases). The CDR3 extends over 15 amino acids. Germline CDR1 SGHNT, CDR2 YYREEE (reference sequence). V was pared by 0 bases and J by 3 bases, with 13 bases between. The CDR3 DNA sequence: TGTGCCAGCAGCTTGGCAGTGCAGGGGAGCTACGAGCAGTACTTC. Translated, it gives CASSLAVQGSYEQYF.

The chain recombines TRBV27 with TRBJ2-2; TRBD2 matches 7 bases. This CDR3 has 14 amino acids. V shed 10 bases, J shed 0 bases, and the junction held 5 bases outside the gene matches. Germline CDR1 is MNHEY and CDR2 is SMNVEV (reference sequence). The CDR3 coding sequence is TGTGCCATAGGAGCGGGATCGAACACCGGGGAGCTGTTTTTT. Amino acid sequence: CAIGAGSNTGELFF.

The genes are TRBV23-1 and TRBJ1-1, with D possibly being TRBD1 (6 bases). TRBV23-1 falls under the ORF class, with uncertain function. CDR3 length equals 14 residues. Trimming took off 6 bases at V and 4 bases at J, with 15 bases between the two ends. CDR3 in amino acids: CASSDRLRGTEAFF. The CDR3 DNA reads TGCGCCAGCAGCGACAGGCTCAGGGGCACTGAAGCTTTCTTT.

The V call is TRBV3-1 (or the pseudogene TRBV3-2), the J call TRBJ2-3; D is perhaps TRBD2 (5 bases). The CDR3 has 16 residues. V was trimmed by 1 base and J by 3 bases, leaving 14 bases between them. Germline V gives CDR1 LGHDT, CDR2 YNNKEL (reference sequence). The CDR3 loop reads CASSQGSGSETDTQYF. The CDR3 DNA is TGTGCCAGCAGCCAAGGGTCGGGGAGTGAAACAGATACGCAGTATTTT.

DNA for the CDR3: TGCAGTGCTAGTGATTCTAACTCCTATAATTCACCCCTCCACTTT. Its protein product is CSASDSNSYNSPLHF. The J gene is TRBJ1-6, the V gene TRBV20-1; D gene ambiguous. The CDR3 extends over 15 amino acids. CDR1 and CDR2 (germline): DFQATT, SNEGSKA (reference sequence). V was trimmed by 3 bases and J by 0 bases, leaving 9 bases between them.

The chain employs TRBV14 and TRBJ1-2, with D possibly matching TRBD1 (5 bases). The V and J ends lost 1 base and 4 bases respectively, with 13 bases between them. CDR3 length: 15 residues. The germline CDR1 and CDR2 sequences are SGHDN and FVKESK. CDR3 in amino acids: CASSQVGGHIYGYTF. In DNA, the CDR3 is TGTGCCAGCAGCCAAGTTGGCGGACACATCTATGGCTACACCTTC.

This chain joins TRBV7-3 and TRBJ2-3; the match to TRBD2 covers 8 bases. V shed 5 bases, J shed 3 bases, and the junction held 7 bases outside the gene matches. Per the germline V gene, CDR1 is SGHTA and CDR2 is FQGTGA. The length of the CDR3 is 15 residues. The CDR3 loop is CASSEREIITDTQYF. The CDR3 coding sequence is TGTGCCAGCAGCGAGCGGGAGATTATTACAGATACGCAGTATTTT.

This clone is a singleton in its sample. This chain links TRBV29-1 with TRBJ2-3; D is perhaps TRBD2 (6 bases). CDR1 SQVTM and CDR2 ANQGSEA come from the germline V gene. V shed 3 bases and J shed 5 bases, with 21 bases lying between them. This CDR3 has 16 residues. The CDR3 region is CSVDLLARRVGDTQYF. CDR3 coding DNA: TGCAGCGTTGACCTACTAGCCCGGAGAGTGGGAGATACGCAGTATTTT.

The count of this clone is one. This sequence joins TRBV11-1 and TRBJ2-6; no definite D call. Trimming removed 5 bases at V and 1 base at J, with 3 bases between. This CDR3 has 13 amino acids. Germline-derived CDR1 and CDR2 are SGHAT and FQDESV (reference sequence). Written as DNA, the CDR3 is TGTGCCAGCAGCCTGTCTGGGGCCAACGTCCTGACTTTC. It encodes CASSLSGANVLTF.

There are a few counts of this clone. The rearrangement joins TRBV20-1 to TRBJ1-1; 8 nucleotides line up with TRBD1. In germline, CDR1 is DFQATT, CDR2 SNEGSKA (reference sequence). V gave up 3 bases and J gave up 6 bases; unmatched junction bases: 9. This CDR3 region has 14 residues. CDR3 region: CSASAGTGNAEAFF. The CDR3 DNA reads TGCAGTGCTAGTGCTGGGACAGGTAACGCTGAAGCTTTCTTT.

This chain uses TRBV18 with TRBJ1-5; D not resolved. V lost 3 bases and J lost 3, with 9 bases in between. This CDR3 has 14 amino acids. The germline gives CDR1 KGHSH, CDR2 LQKENI. The CDR3 DNA reads as TGTGCCAGCTCACCGAGGGAGGACAATCAGCCCCAGCATTTT. Protein: CASSPREDNQPQHF.

The chain recombines TRBV5-1 with TRBJ2-3; unclear D gene. The CDR3 sequence is 16 residues long. Trimming removed 3 bases at V and 0 bases at J, with 14 bases between. CDR1 is SGHRS, CDR2 YFSETQ, per germline. CDR3: CASSSGTTTSTDTQYF. The CDR3 bases are TGCGCCAGCAGCTCAGGTACAACTACTAGCACAGATACGCAGTATTTT.

The rearrangement joins TRBV30 to TRBJ1-4, with D maybe TRBD1 (5 bases). The germline V gene encodes CDR1 GTSNPN and CDR2 SVGIG (reference sequence). V lost 6 bases, J lost 8 bases, and 16 bases lay in between. The CDR3 covers 13 residues. CDR3 DNA sequence: TGTGCCTGTGACCGGACGCGGGGGGAAAAACTGTTTTTT. This sequence encodes CACDRTRGEKLFF. The full variable domain, completed using reference TRBV30 and TRBJ1-4, is SQTIHQWPATLVQPVGSPLSLECTVEGTSNPNLYWYRQAAGRGLQLLFYSVGIGQISSEVPQNLSASRPQDRQFILSSKKLLLSDSGFYLCACDRTRGEKLFFGSGTQLSVL.

This clone showed up just a few times. This chain joins TRBV7-3 and TRBJ2-2; tentatively, D is TRBD1 (5 bases). The CDR3 is 16 residues long. Germline V gene data show CDR1 as SGHTA and CDR2 as FQGTGA. V was shortened by 6 bases and J by 6 bases, with 20 bases between the two germline ends. The CDR3 DNA reads TGTGCCAGCAGTTTGTTTCCCAGACAGCTACCCGGGGAGCTGTTTTTT. This codes for CASSLFPRQLPGELFF.

The chain links TRBV5-1 to TRBJ2-1; D perhaps matches TRBD1 (6 bases). The CDR3 has 15 residues. The V gene lost 3 bases and the J gene lost 6 bases, with 16 bases spanning the gap. CDR1 is SGHRS, CDR2 YFSETQ, per germline. CDR3 residues: CASSSYRERFNEQFF. CDR3 DNA: TGCGCCAGCAGCTCGTACAGGGAGAGGTTCAATGAGCAGTTCTTC.

The chain links TRBV20-1 to TRBJ1-2; no firm D call. Germline V gene sequence: CDR1 DFQATT, CDR2 SNEGSKA (reference sequence). The CDR3 is 15 amino acids. Trimming cost V 3 bases and J 0 bases, with 14 bases left between them. CDR3 sequence: CSASFVAGTNYGYTF. Here the CDR3 DNA reads TGCAGTGCTAGTTTCGTGGCAGGCACTAACTATGGCTACACCTTC.

The chain carries TRBV27 and TRBJ1-2; D gene uncertain. V dropped 3 bases and J dropped 3 bases, with 8 bases sitting between them. This CDR3 is 13 amino acids long. CDR1 is MNHEY and CDR2 is SMNVEV in the germline V gene (reference sequence). The CDR3 sequence is CASSFQEDYGYTF. As DNA, the CDR3 is TGTGCCAGCAGTTTCCAAGAGGACTATGGCTACACCTTC.

This clone is a singleton in its sample. The chain combines TRBV3-1 (or the pseudogene TRBV3-2) with TRBJ2-7, with D uncertain. The CDR3 runs to 13 residues. V lost 3 bases and J lost 6, with 12 bases in between. The germline V gene has CDR1 LGHDT and CDR2 YNNKEL (reference sequence). CDR3 sequence reads: CASSHPRSSEQYF. CDR3 nucleotide sequence: TGTGCCAGCAGCCACCCTAGGTCGTCCGAGCAGTACTTC.

CDR3 sequence reads: CASTPGQGEGVNYEQYF. The CDR3 DNA reads as TGTGCCAGCACCCCGGGACAGGGGGAAGGGGTCAACTACGAGCAGTACTTC. This chain connects TRBV6-2 or TRBV6-3 to TRBJ2-7; 11 nucleotides align to TRBD1. The CDR3 covers 17 residues. Trimming cost V 7 bases and J 3 bases; bases outside gene matches: 14. Per the germline V gene, CDR1 is MNHEY and CDR2 is SVGEGT.

This clone showed up many times. The CDR3 region has the DNA TGTGCCAGCAGCTCACAGGGGCTCGGGACCGGGGAGCTGTTTTTT. Translating it yields CASSSQGLGTGELFF. The chain combines TRBV7-3 with TRBJ2-2, with 7 nucleotides matching TRBD1. V was clipped by 4 bases and J by 5 bases; unmatched bases: 7. The CDR3 has 15 residues. Germline loops: CDR1 SGHTA, CDR2 FQGTGA.